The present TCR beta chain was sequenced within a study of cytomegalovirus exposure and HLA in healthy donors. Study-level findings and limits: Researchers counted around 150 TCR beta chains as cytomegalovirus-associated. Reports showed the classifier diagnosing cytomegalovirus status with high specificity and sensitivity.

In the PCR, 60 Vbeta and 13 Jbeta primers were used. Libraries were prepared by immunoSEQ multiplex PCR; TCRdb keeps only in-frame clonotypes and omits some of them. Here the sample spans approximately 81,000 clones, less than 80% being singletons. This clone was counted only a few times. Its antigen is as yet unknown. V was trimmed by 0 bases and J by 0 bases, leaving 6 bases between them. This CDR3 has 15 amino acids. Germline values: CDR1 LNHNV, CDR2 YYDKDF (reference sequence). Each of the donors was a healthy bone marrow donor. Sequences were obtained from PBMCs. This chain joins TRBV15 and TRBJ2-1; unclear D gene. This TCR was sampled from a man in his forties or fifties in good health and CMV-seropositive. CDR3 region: CATSRDLSSYNEQFF. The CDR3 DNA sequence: TGTGCCACCAGCAGAGATCTCAGCTCCTACAATGAGCAGTTCTTC.